This T cell receptor (beta chain) was captured in a study of glioma-infiltrating T cells. This clonotype has only a few counts. The antigen is undetermined. Study-wide results and limits: Tissue and blood shared very few CDR3 sequences. Tissue-blood divergence was below expectation in non-neoplastic patients, above in gliomas.

The CDR3 spans 16 residues. With 4 bases removed from V and 4 bases from J, the gap between germline ends came to 20 bases. Germline V gene lookup returns CDR1 SGHRS and CDR2 YFSETQ. Amplification of TCR alpha and beta CDR3 regions from RNA used iRepertoire nested multiplex PCR. TCRdb redid the calling of the multiplex PCR reads with MiXCR, one entry per CDR3 protein. The table has over 80,000 distinct CDR3 sequences, roughly 37% seen once. The clonotype comes from a human donor with low-grade glioma or glioblastoma, undergoing nonglioma brain surgery, or in good health (not recorded which). Sequencing used glioma tissue, nonneoplastic brain tissue, or PBMCs (not recorded which). The chain employs TRBV5-1 and TRBJ2-5; possible D gene TRBD2, 5 bases. The CDR3 nucleotides read TGCGCCAGCAGCACTGGGCGCGGGTACAACTTAGAGACCCAGTACTTC. This codes for CASSTGRGYNLETQYF.